Described below is a single T cell receptor (beta chain) sequence and its context. MiXCR, applied by TCRdb to the RT-PCR reads, yields one record per CDR3 protein. The sample records under 850,000 distinct CDR3 sequences, less than 20% being singletons. Germline loops: CDR1 MDHEN, CDR2 SYDVKM. This CDR3 spans 15 amino acids. The trim removed 1 base at V and 7 bases at J, leaving 7 bases unmatched. This sample is part of a study of response to subunit inactivated influenza vaccine. The sample was PBMCs from blood, taken roughly 5 days after vaccination. The rearrangement links TRBV28 to TRBJ2-1, with TRBD2 matching over 7 bases. The TCR sequence derives from a man in his fifties or sixties who received an inactivated influenza vaccine. The CDR3 spells CASSLLTGGRNEQFF. The CDR3 bases are TGTGCCAGCAGTTTATTGACGGGAGGAAGAAATGAGCAGTTCTTC.